Listed here are 24 T cell receptor beta chains from one sample, sequenced in a study of identical twins. TCRdb passed the 5' RACE reads through MiXCR, listing each CDR3 protein once. The sample has nearly 650,000 distinct CDR3 sequences; around 7.4% are singletons. These same records also appear under a second study, on yellow fever vaccine responses in identical twins.

Sequencing input: PBMCs. These receptors came from a young woman in good health.

The V gene is TRBV28, the J gene TRBJ1-4; D is possibly TRBD1 (5 bases). Germline V gene lookup returns CDR1 MDHEN and CDR2 SYDVKM. The CDR3 covers 13 residues. V lost 5 bases to trimming and J lost 7 bases, with 11 bases between them. CDR3 sequence: CASSPGRGEKLFF. The CDR3 region has the DNA TGTGCCAGCAGTCCCGGGAGGGGTGAAAAACTGTTTTTT.

There are a few counts of this clonotype. The rearrangement joins TRBV5-1 to TRBJ2-1; 10 bases line up with TRBD2. The CDR3 length is 14 residues. Germline-derived CDR1 and CDR2 are SGHRS and YFSETQ. The trim removed 4 bases at V and 14 bases at J, leaving 12 bases unmatched. The CDR3 loop is CASSHRTSGGSEFF. As DNA, the CDR3 is TGCGCCAGCAGCCATCGGACTAGCGGAGGGAGTGAGTTCTTC.

This clonotype was seen repeatedly, ten times or more. V gene TRBV3-1 combines with J gene TRBJ2-1; 11 bases align to TRBD2. V trimming: 2 bases; J trimming: 10 bases; junction bases outside the gene matches: 10. This CDR3 spans 16 amino acids. Germline V gives CDR1 LGHDT, CDR2 YNNKEL (reference sequence). The DNA of the CDR3 is TGTGCCAGCAGCCAATCTGGGCTAGCGGGGGGTAGAGAGCAGTTCTTC. Protein sequence: CASSQSGLAGGREQFF.

The genes are TRBV10-3 and TRBJ2-1; 12 positions match TRBD2. The germline gives CDR1 ENHRY, CDR2 SYGVKD. The CDR3 is 17 amino acids. With 0 bases clipped from V and 2 bases from J, the junction kept 2 bases outside the gene matches. The CDR3 DNA reads TGTGCCATCAGTGAGTCTAGGACTAGCGGGGCCTACAATGAGCAGTTCTTC. Amino acids: CAISESRTSGAYNEQFF.

The sample holds many counts of this clonotype. This rearrangement joins TRBV20-1 to TRBJ2-1; D is unresolved. Trimming stripped 0 bases from V and 0 bases from J, with 12 bases between. This CDR3 is built from 16 residues. Germline CDR1 and CDR2: DFQATT and SNEGSKA (reference sequence). The CDR3 DNA sequence: TGCAGTGCTAGAGATTTGGCGCGACTCTCCTACAATGAGCAGTTCTTC. It specifies CSARDLARLSYNEQFF.

This clonotype turned up a few times. The rearrangement links TRBV7-8 to TRBJ1-1; D not resolved. Germline CDR1 and CDR2: SGHVS and FQNEAQ. V lost 1 base and J lost 0, with 9 bases in between. The CDR3 covers 15 residues. The CDR3 DNA sequence: TGTGCCAGCAGCTTAGTGGCGCAGATGAACACTGAAGCTTTCTTT. Protein: CASSLVAQMNTEAFF.

This clonotype has only a few counts. The CDR3 DNA follows: TGTGCCAGCTGCGAGCTGGCCAGGGGATTTCCAGATACGCAGTATTTT. Translated, it gives CASCELARGFPDTQYF. V is TRBV12-3 or TRBV12-4 and J is TRBJ2-3, with D perhaps matching TRBD1 (6 bases). The CDR3 has 16 amino acids. V lost 8 bases and J lost 4, with 22 bases in between.

The sample holds many counts of this clonotype. This CDR3 is CASRPGAPNEKLFF. DNA for the CDR3: TGTGCCAGCAGGCCAGGGGCCCCAAATGAAAAACTGTTTTTT. V gene TRBV12-3 or TRBV12-4 combines with J gene TRBJ1-4, with D tentatively TRBD1 (6 bases). V gave up 6 bases and J gave up 5 bases, with 13 bases separating them. The CDR3 runs to 14 residues.

The V gene is TRBV10-3, the J gene TRBJ1-1, with D uncertain. V gave up 6 bases and J gave up 0 bases, with 11 bases separating them. This CDR3 spans 14 amino acids. Germline lookup yields CDR1 ENHRY and CDR2 SYGVKD. The DNA of the CDR3 is TGTGCCATCAGGTCGGGTCCCATGAACACTGAAGCTTTCTTT. It is translated as CAIRSGPMNTEAFF.

The rearrangement uses TRBV6-5 and TRBJ2-3, with D uncertain. The CDR3 covers 16 residues. Trimming shortened V by 2 bases and J by 0 bases, and 12 bases separated the two germline ends. Germline assignment: CDR1 MNHEY and CDR2 SVGAGI. CDR3 residues: CASSYIGFGSTDTQYF. In DNA, the CDR3 is TGTGCCAGCAGTTACATAGGTTTTGGAAGCACAGATACGCAGTATTTT.

The gene calls are TRBV15 and TRBJ2-7; tentative D call: TRBD2 (7 bases). Germline lookup yields CDR1 LNHNV and CDR2 YYDKDF (reference sequence). V dropped 0 bases and J dropped 2 bases, with 11 bases sitting between them. The CDR3 has 15 amino acids. As DNA, the CDR3 is TGTGCCACCAGCAGAGATCCGGGGGGCCCCTACGAGCAGTACTTC. Translated, it gives CATSRDPGGPYEQYF. The whole variable domain, filled in from reference TRBV15 and TRBJ2-7, reads DAMVIQNPRYQVTQFGKPVTLSCSQTLNHNVMYWYQQKSSQAPKLLFHYYDKDFNNEADTPDNFQSRRPNTSFCFLDIRSPGLGDTAMYLCATSRDPGGPYEQYFGPGTRLTVT.

The rearrangement uses TRBV12-3 or TRBV12-4 and TRBJ2-5; TRBD2 matches 7 bases. The CDR3 is made up of 14 amino acids. With V trimmed by 2 bases and J by 6 bases, 6 bases remained unmatched. The CDR3 loop reads CASSLSAGVKTQYF. The CDR3 DNA reads TGTGCCAGCAGTTTATCCGCGGGAGTGAAGACCCAGTACTTC.

This clonotype was detected ten times or more. V gene TRBV6-4 combines with J gene TRBJ2-2, with 7 positions matching TRBD2. With 0 bases clipped from V and 5 bases from J, the junction kept 6 bases outside the gene matches. Germline CDR1 MRHNA, CDR2 SNTAGT. The CDR3 spans 16 residues. The CDR3 spells CASSDSATSETGELFF. In DNA form, the CDR3 reads TGTGCCAGCAGTGACTCTGCTACTAGCGAAACCGGGGAGCTGTTTTTT.

J is TRBJ2-3 and V is TRBV7-9; 7 nucleotides match TRBD2. Per the germline V gene, CDR1 is SEHNR and CDR2 is FQNEAQ (reference sequence). The CDR3 has 14 amino acids. Losses at the gene ends were 3 bases for V and 6 bases for J; bases not matched to a gene: 6. The CDR3 sequence: CASSLGLPEDTQYF. CDR3 DNA: TGTGCCAGCAGCTTGGGACTACCGGAGGATACGCAGTATTTT. Drawing the rest from reference TRBV7-9 and TRBJ2-3, the complete variable domain is DTGVSQNPRHKITKRGQNVTFRCDPISEHNRLYWYRQTLGQGPEFLTYFQNEAQLEKSRLLSDRFSAERPKGSFSTLEIQRTEQGDSAMYLCASSLGLPEDTQYFGPGTRLTVL.

This clonotype was detected ten times or more. This sequence joins TRBV9 and TRBJ1-6; D not certain. The germline gives CDR1 SGDLS, CDR2 YYNGEE. V was pared by 0 bases and J by 7 bases, with 17 bases between. The CDR3 runs to 17 residues. CDR3 in amino acids: CASSVEAGTKINSPLHF. In DNA form, the CDR3 reads TGTGCCAGCAGCGTAGAGGCGGGAACCAAAATCAATTCACCCCTCCACTTT.

V is TRBV24-1 and J is TRBJ2-3; D remains unclear. Germline V gene sequence: CDR1 KGHDR, CDR2 SFDVKD. The CDR3 length is 16 residues. Trimming shortened V by 3 bases and J by 8 bases, and 20 bases separated the two germline ends. CDR3 region: CATSDEALERVGTQYF. CDR3 nucleotides: TGTGCCACCAGTGATGAGGCCCTAGAAAGAGTAGGTACGCAGTATTTT.

Many counts were recorded for this clonotype. The CDR3 sequence: CASMRTGTHNEQFF. The CDR3 bases are TGTGCCAGCATGAGGACAGGGACTCACAATGAGCAGTTCTTC. This chain connects TRBV2 to TRBJ2-1, with 8 bases matching TRBD1. This CDR3 contains 14 residues. Unmatched junction bases numbered 7, after V lost 7 bases and J lost 5 bases. CDR1 and CDR2 (germline): SNHLY, FYNNEI. Full variable domain (remainder filled in from reference TRBV2 and TRBJ2-1): EPEVTQTPSHQVTQMGQEVILRCVPISNHLYFYWYRQILGQKVEFLVSFYNNEISEKSEIFDDQFSVERPDGSNFTLKIRSTKLEDSAMYFCASMRTGTHNEQFFGPGTRLTVL.

This clonotype was seen only a few times. The chain recombines TRBV5-1 with TRBJ2-7, with 8 bases matching TRBD1. With 4 bases clipped from V and 3 bases from J, the junction kept 9 bases outside the gene matches. Germline V gives CDR1 SGHRS, CDR2 YFSETQ. The CDR3 sequence is 15 residues long. The CDR3, as DNA: TGCGCCAGCAGCCCTTCGTTGGACAGGGTCTACGAGCAGTACTTC. Amino acids: CASSPSLDRVYEQYF. The entire variable domain, with the rest obtained from reference TRBV5-1 and TRBJ2-7, is as follows: KAGVTQTPRYLIKTRGQQVTLSCSPISGHRSVSWYQQTPGQGLQFLFEYFSETQRNKGNFPGRFSGRQFSNSRSEMNVSTLELGDSALYLCASSPSLDRVYEQYFGPGTRLTVT.

This clonotype was seen repeatedly, ten times or more. The chain carries TRBV6-1 and TRBJ2-1; 10 nucleotides line up with TRBD2. V lost 6 bases to trimming and J lost 4 bases; unmatched junction nucleotides: 3. CDR1 is MNHNS, CDR2 SASEGT, per germline. The CDR3 spans 14 residues. The CDR3 DNA reads as TGTGCCAGCAGCCCAGCGGGGGGGTACAATGAGCAGTTCTTC. It encodes CASSPAGGYNEQFF.

This clonotype has a handful of counts. The rearrangement joins TRBV7-9 to TRBJ1-1; 8 nucleotides align to TRBD1. Germline V gives CDR1 SEHNR, CDR2 FQNEAQ (reference sequence). J gave up 1 base and V 0 bases, and 7 bases lay outside the gene matches. The CDR3 runs 17 residues. CDR3 DNA: TGTGCCAGCAGCTTAGCCCTCACGACAGGGGCGAACACTGAAGCTTTCTTT. Amino acids: CASSLALTTGANTEAFF. The full variable domain, completed using reference TRBV7-9 and TRBJ1-1, is DTGVSQNPRHKITKRGQNVTFRCDPISEHNRLYWYRQTLGQGPEFLTYFQNEAQLEKSRLLSDRFSAERPKGSFSTLEIQRTEQGDSAMYLCASSLALTTGANTEAFFGQGTRLTVV.

The rearrangement links TRBV3-1 to TRBJ2-1, with 11 bases lining up with TRBD1. The CDR3 length is 16 residues. Per the germline V gene, CDR1 is LGHDT and CDR2 is YNNKEL (reference sequence). Germline trimming cut 4 bases from V and 5 bases from J; bases unmatched to any gene: 7. The CDR3 DNA reads as TGTGCCAGCAGCCGCCTAGGACAGGGGGCGAACAATGAGCAGTTCTTC. Amino acid sequence: CASSRLGQGANNEQFF.

Only a few counts were recorded for this clonotype. V is TRBV14 and J is TRBJ2-5; no clear D gene. The CDR3 is made up of 16 amino acids. Germline loops: CDR1 SGHDN, CDR2 FVKESK. The V gene lost 1 base and the J gene lost 5 bases, with 17 bases spanning the gap. The CDR3 sequence: CASSQVGEVPLETQYF. CDR3 sequence (DNA): TGTGCCAGCAGCCAAGTTGGAGAGGTCCCCTTGGAGACCCAGTACTTC.

This clonotype has just a few counts. The chain joins TRBV29-1 to TRBJ1-2; weak D call: TRBD1 (6 bases). This CDR3 is 11 amino acids long. Germline CDR1 and CDR2: SQVTM and ANQGSEA. Trimming removed 5 bases from V and 8 bases from J, with 12 bases in between. CDR3: CSVWEGEGYTF. The CDR3 region has the DNA TGCAGCGTTTGGGAGGGGGAAGGCTACACCTTC.

This clonotype occurred a few times. The rearrangement links TRBV10-3 to TRBJ2-7; D remains unclear. V lost 6 bases and J 2 bases, leaving 14 bases between the germline ends. Per the germline V gene, CDR1 is ENHRY and CDR2 is SYGVKD. The CDR3 is 14 amino acids. CDR3 sequence (DNA): TGTGCCATCAGGGGCGGACCTTCTACCTACGAGCAGTACTTC. It specifies CAIRGGPSTYEQYF.